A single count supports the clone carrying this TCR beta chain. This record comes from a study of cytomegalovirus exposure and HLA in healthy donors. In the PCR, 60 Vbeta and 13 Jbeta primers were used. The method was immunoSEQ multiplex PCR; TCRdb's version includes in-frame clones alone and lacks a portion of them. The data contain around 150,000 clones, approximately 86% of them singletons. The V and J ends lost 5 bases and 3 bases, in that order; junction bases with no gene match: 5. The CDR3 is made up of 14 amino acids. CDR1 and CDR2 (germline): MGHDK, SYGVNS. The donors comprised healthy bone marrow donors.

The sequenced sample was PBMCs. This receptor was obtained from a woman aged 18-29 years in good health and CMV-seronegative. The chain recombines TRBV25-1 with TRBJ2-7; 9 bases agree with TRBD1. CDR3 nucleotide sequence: TGTGCCAGCAGTTACAGGGGGCCTATCTACGAGCAGTACTTC. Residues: CASSYRGPIYEQYF.